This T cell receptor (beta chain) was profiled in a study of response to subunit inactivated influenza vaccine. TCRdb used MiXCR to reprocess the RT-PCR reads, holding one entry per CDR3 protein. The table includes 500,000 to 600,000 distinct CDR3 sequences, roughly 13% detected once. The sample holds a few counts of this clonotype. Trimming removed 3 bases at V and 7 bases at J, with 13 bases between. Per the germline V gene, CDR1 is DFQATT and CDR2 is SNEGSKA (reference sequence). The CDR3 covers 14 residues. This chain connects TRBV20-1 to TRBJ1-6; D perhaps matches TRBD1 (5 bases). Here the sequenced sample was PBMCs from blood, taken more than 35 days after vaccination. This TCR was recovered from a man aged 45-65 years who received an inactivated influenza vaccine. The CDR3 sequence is CSARGTVRNSPLHF. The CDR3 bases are TGCAGTGCTAGGGGGACTGTAAGAAATTCACCCCTCCACTTT.